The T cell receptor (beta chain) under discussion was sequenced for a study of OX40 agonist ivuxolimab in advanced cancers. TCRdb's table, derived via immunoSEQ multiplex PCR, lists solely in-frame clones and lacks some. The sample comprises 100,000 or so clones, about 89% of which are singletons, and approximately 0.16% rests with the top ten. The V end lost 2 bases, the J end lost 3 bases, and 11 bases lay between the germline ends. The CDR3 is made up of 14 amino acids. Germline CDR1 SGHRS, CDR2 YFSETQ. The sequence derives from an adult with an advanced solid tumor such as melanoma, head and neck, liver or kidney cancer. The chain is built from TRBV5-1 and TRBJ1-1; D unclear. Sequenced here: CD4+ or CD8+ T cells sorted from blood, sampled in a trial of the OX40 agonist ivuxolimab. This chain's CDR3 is CASSLGIWDTEAFF. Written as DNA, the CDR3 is TGCGCCAGCAGCTTAGGGATTTGGGACACTGAAGCTTTCTTT.